Presented here are 24 T cell receptor beta chains from one specimen sequenced in a study of blood T cell repertoires in COVID-19. The repertoire was sequenced with immunoSEQ multiplex PCR; TCRdb's copy has only in-frame clones and lacks some. The sample has approximately 240,000 clones; approximately 79% are singletons. Sequenced: peripheral blood. The receptors stem from a woman aged 80 or older with active or convalescent COVID-19.

The chain is built from TRBV7-9 and TRBJ1-6; 9 positions match TRBD1. Germline assignment: CDR1 SEHNR and CDR2 FQNEAQ (reference sequence). J lost 0 bases, V lost 7 bases, and 13 bases had no gene match. The CDR3 is 19 amino acids. The CDR3 spells CASTMGRGTGYSYNSPLHF. The DNA for the CDR3 is TGTGCCAGCACCATGGGACGGGGGACAGGGTACTCCTATAATTCACCCCTCCACTTT. The full variable domain, rest sourced from reference TRBV7-9 and TRBJ1-6, is DTGVSQNPRHKITKRGQNVTFRCDPISEHNRLYWYRQTLGQGPEFLTYFQNEAQLEKSRLLSDRFSAERPKGSFSTLEIQRTEQGDSAMYLCASTMGRGTGYSYNSPLHFGNGTRLTVT.

This clone was counted once. The CDR3 nucleotides are TGTGCCAGCAATTTCAGAGCAGGGGACACTGAAGCTTTCTTT. It yields the protein CASNFRAGDTEAFF. This rearrangement joins TRBV6-5 to TRBJ1-1, with D perhaps TRBD1 (6 bases). The germline V gene has CDR1 MNHEY and CDR2 SVGAGI. This CDR3 comprises 14 residues. Trimming left V 7 bases short and J 3 bases short, with 15 bases between.

The CDR3 loop reads CATSSRQRGGRDTQYF. Written as DNA, the CDR3 is TGTGCCACCAGCAGTCGGCAGCGGGGGGGCAGGGATACGCAGTATTTT. This rearrangement joins TRBV15 to TRBJ2-3, with 10 positions matching TRBD2. V was pared by 3 bases and J by 6 bases, with 9 bases of the junction left unmatched. The germline V gene has CDR1 LNHNV and CDR2 YYDKDF (reference sequence). CDR3 length: 16 amino acids.

This rearrangement joins TRBV19 to TRBJ1-5; TRBD1 is a possible D gene (6 bases). V was clipped by 3 bases and J by 0 bases, with 15 bases between them. The CDR3 spans 17 residues. The V gene's germline CDR1 is LNHDA and CDR2 SQIVND (reference sequence). CDR3 DNA: TGTGCCAGTAGTATTTTCAGGGGTGGTAATAGCAATCAGCCCCAGCATTTT. Translation gives CASSIFRGGNSNQPQHF.

V and J are TRBV19 and TRBJ2-2, with D possibly matching TRBD1 (5 bases). CDR3 length equals 15 residues. CDR1 and CDR2 (germline): LNHDA, SQIVND (reference sequence). Trimming stripped 5 bases from V and 6 bases from J, with 16 bases between. This chain's CDR3 is CASSEWSKGSGELFF. DNA of the CDR3: TGTGCCAGTAGTGAATGGAGTAAGGGGTCCGGGGAGCTGTTTTTT.

A few counts support this clone. The chain joins TRBV5-1 to TRBJ1-4, with D uncertain. V lost 0 bases to trimming and J lost 10 bases, with 13 bases between them. Germline V gene data show CDR1 as SGHRS and CDR2 as YFSETQ. The CDR3 runs 14 residues. CDR3 in amino acids: CASSLVTAAGKLFF. In DNA, the CDR3 is TGCGCCAGCAGCTTGGTCACAGCCGCGGGAAAACTGTTTTTT. The whole variable domain, remainder taken from reference TRBV5-1 and TRBJ1-4, is KAGVTQTPRYLIKTRGQQVTLSCSPISGHRSVSWYQQTPGQGLQFLFEYFSETQRNKGNFPGRFSGRQFSNSRSEMNVSTLELGDSALYLCASSLVTAAGKLFFGSGTQLSVL.

This chain uses TRBV21-1 with TRBJ2-1; the table's D call TRBD2 went unverified against the DNA. TRBV21-1 has pseudogene status. The CDR3 runs to 18 residues. CDR3 region: CASTPFDARTSLYNEQFF. Written as DNA, the CDR3 is TGTGCCAGCACTCCTTTCGACGCTAGGACTTCCCTCTACAATGAGCAGTTCTTC.

This rearrangement joins TRBV2 to TRBJ2-1; 8 bases are a match to TRBD1. J was trimmed by 5 bases and V by 6 bases; bases with no gene match: 6. The CDR3 runs 14 residues. The germline V gene encodes CDR1 SNHLY and CDR2 FYNNEI. CDR3 nucleotide sequence: TGTGCCAGCAGAGAACAGGGGGTTCACAATGAGCAGTTCTTC. Amino acid sequence: CASREQGVHNEQFF.

V gene TRBV5-5 combines with J gene TRBJ2-7; a weak D match, TRBD1 (6 bases). This CDR3 comprises 14 residues. V was shortened by 4 bases and J by 2 bases, with 13 bases between the two germline ends. Germline values: CDR1 SGHKS, CDR2 YYEKEE (reference sequence). As DNA, the CDR3 is TGTGCCAGCAGCCCATCACAGGGTCCCTACGAGCAGTACTTC. Its protein is CASSPSQGPYEQYF.

CDR3 bases: TGTGCCAGCAGTGGGGACTTGGCAGCTGGAAACACCATATATTTT. Residues: CASSGDLAAGNTIYF. The rearrangement uses TRBV28 and TRBJ1-3; perhaps TRBD1 as D (5 bases). Germline V CDR1 and CDR2: MDHEN, SYDVKM. The CDR3 is made up of 15 amino acids. Trimming stripped 5 bases from V and 2 bases from J, with 13 bases between.

The gene calls are TRBV15 and TRBJ2-7; possibly TRBD2 for D (6 bases). The germline V gene encodes CDR1 LNHNV and CDR2 YYDKDF (reference sequence). This CDR3 contains 14 residues. V shed 3 bases and J shed 2 bases, with 11 bases lying between them. CDR3 region: CATSRGGRAYEQYF. Written as DNA, the CDR3 is TGTGCCACCAGCAGGGGGGGTCGTGCCTACGAGCAGTACTTC.

J is TRBJ2-7 and V is TRBV2; 7 bases align to TRBD1. Germline V gene lookup returns CDR1 SNHLY and CDR2 FYNNEI. This CDR3 region has 14 residues. Trimming took 6 bases from V and 0 from J; bases not matched to a gene: 5. The CDR3 nucleotides read TGTGCCAGCAGGGGAACAGGGGCCTCCTACGAGCAGTACTTC. Translation: CASRGTGASYEQYF.

The V call is TRBV4-1, the J call TRBJ2-7, with 9 bases fitting TRBD1. This CDR3 has 17 amino acids. CDR1 and CDR2 from the germline V gene are MGHRA and YSYEKL. After removal of 2 bases from V and 2 bases from J, the junction contained 10 bases not matched to a gene. CDR3 DNA: TGCGCCAGCAGCCAACCAAACCGACAGGGGGTAGCCTACGAGCAGTACTTC. Amino acid sequence: CASSQPNRQGVAYEQYF.

This clone was seen a few times. The rearrangement links TRBV5-5 to TRBJ2-1; maybe TRBD1 (6 bases). The CDR3 totals 18 residues. V lost 0 bases and J lost 6, with 22 bases in between. Germline V gene lookup returns CDR1 SGHKS and CDR2 YYEKEE (reference sequence). The CDR3 region is CASSLAVEAAVGGNEQFF. For the CDR3, the DNA is TGTGCCAGCAGCTTGGCGGTGGAGGCAGCGGTAGGGGGCAATGAGCAGTTCTTC.

The rearrangement links TRBV5-5 to TRBJ1-4, with D maybe TRBD1 (5 bases). Between the trimmed V and J ends, which lost 3 bases and 3 bases, there was a span of 9 bases. Germline-derived CDR1 and CDR2 are SGHKS and YYEKEE (reference sequence). CDR3 length: 14 residues. The CDR3 reads CASSYRHSNEKLFF. DNA for the CDR3: TGTGCCAGCAGCTACAGGCACTCTAATGAAAAACTGTTTTTT.

This CDR3 reads CASSTQGTEQFF. The DNA of the CDR3 is TGTGCCAGCAGCACGCAGGGGACTGAGCAGTTCTTC. The V call is TRBV9, the J call TRBJ2-1, with a possible D match to TRBD1 (6 bases). Trimming stripped 4 bases from V and 9 bases from J, with 11 bases between. Germline V gene data show CDR1 as SGDLS and CDR2 as YYNGEE. The length of the CDR3 is 12 residues.

This rearrangement joins TRBV12-3 or TRBV12-4 to TRBJ1-2, with a weak D call TRBD1 (6 bases). The CDR3 has 13 amino acids. Trimming removed 5 bases at V and 7 bases at J, with 14 bases between. The DNA for the CDR3 is TGTGCCAGCAGTGCCCAACAGGGTAGTGGCTACACCTTC. It encodes CASSAQQGSGYTF.

This clone was picked up one time. V and J are TRBV30 and TRBJ1-1; maybe TRBD1 (6 bases). Looked up from germline, CDR1 is GTSNPN and CDR2 is SVGIG (reference sequence). The CDR3 is 14 residues long. V was cut by 0 bases and J by 0 bases, with 8 bases left in between. CDR3 nucleotides: TGTGCCTGGAGTGTAACAGGGTTGAACACTGAAGCTTTCTTT. Translation: CAWSVTGLNTEAFF.

This chain connects TRBV7-9 to TRBJ2-5; D is unresolved. Deletions cut 3 bases from V and 2 bases from J, with 10 bases between. CDR1 and CDR2 from the germline V gene are SEHNR and FQNEAQ (reference sequence). This CDR3 comprises 14 residues. In nucleotides, the CDR3 is TGTGCCAGCAGCTTCGGGTCCAGTCAAGAGACCCAGTACTTC. Translating it yields CASSFGSSQETQYF.

This clone was recorded a few times. The V gene is TRBV9, the J gene TRBJ2-1; possibly TRBD1 for D (6 bases). The CDR3 loop spans 14 amino acids. Germline V lookup: CDR1 SGDLS, CDR2 YYNGEE. V was pared by 4 bases and J by 7 bases, with 15 bases between. CDR3: CASSLSDSYNEQFF. The CDR3 DNA sequence: TGTGCCAGCAGCCTATCGGACAGTTATAATGAGCAGTTCTTC.

The gene calls are TRBV5-4 and TRBJ2-7; D uncertain. Deletions cut 4 bases from V and 8 bases from J, with 25 bases between. The CDR3 is 16 amino acids. Germline CDR1 and CDR2: SGHNT and YYREEE (reference sequence). The CDR3 loop reads CASSATEISRLGKQYF. The CDR3 region has the DNA TGTGCCAGCAGCGCCACAGAGATCTCCAGGTTGGGTAAGCAGTACTTC.

The chain uses TRBV28 and TRBJ1-2; possibly TRBD1 for D (5 bases). Germline values: CDR1 MDHEN, CDR2 SYDVKM. V lost 8 bases and J 0 bases, leaving 13 bases between the germline ends. The CDR3 is 14 amino acids. The CDR3: CASAPGLSNYGYTF. The CDR3 DNA follows: TGTGCCAGCGCACCGGGACTCTCTAACTATGGCTACACCTTC.

In DNA, the CDR3 is TGTGCCAGCAGTCCCCGACCGACAGGCACTCATAACTATGGCTACACCTTC. This gives the protein CASSPRPTGTHNYGYTF. This chain joins TRBV27 and TRBJ1-2, with D perhaps matching TRBD1 (6 bases). The CDR3 spans 17 residues. Germline CDR1 MNHEY, CDR2 SMNVEV (reference sequence). V lost 5 bases to trimming and J lost 1 base, with 20 bases between them.

This sequence joins TRBV12-3 or TRBV12-4 and TRBJ1-1; the D is unclear. The CDR3 is 13 amino acids. Trimming removed 6 bases at V and 13 bases at J, with 21 bases between. Written as DNA, the CDR3 is TGTGCCAGCAGAAAAACGGTAAGGACTTCGGGTTTCTTT. Its translation is CASRKTVRTSGFF.